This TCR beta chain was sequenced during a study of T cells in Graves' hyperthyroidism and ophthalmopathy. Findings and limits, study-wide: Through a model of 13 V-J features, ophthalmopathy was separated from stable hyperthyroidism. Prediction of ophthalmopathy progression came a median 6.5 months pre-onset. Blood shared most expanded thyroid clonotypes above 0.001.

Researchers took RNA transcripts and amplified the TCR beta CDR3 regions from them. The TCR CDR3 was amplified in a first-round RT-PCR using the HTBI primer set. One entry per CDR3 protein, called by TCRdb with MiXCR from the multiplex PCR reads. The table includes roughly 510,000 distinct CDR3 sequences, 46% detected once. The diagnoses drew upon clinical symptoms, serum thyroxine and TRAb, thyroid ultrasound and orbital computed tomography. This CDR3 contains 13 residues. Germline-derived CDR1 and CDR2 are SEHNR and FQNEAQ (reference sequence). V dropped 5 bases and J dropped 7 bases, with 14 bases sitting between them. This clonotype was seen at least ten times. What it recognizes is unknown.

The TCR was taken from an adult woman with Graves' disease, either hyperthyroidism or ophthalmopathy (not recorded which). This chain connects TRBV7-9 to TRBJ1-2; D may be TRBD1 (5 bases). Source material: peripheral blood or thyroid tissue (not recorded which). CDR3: CASSTEGLFGYTF. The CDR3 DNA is TGTGCCAGCAGCACGGAGGGGCTTTTTGGCTACACCTTC.